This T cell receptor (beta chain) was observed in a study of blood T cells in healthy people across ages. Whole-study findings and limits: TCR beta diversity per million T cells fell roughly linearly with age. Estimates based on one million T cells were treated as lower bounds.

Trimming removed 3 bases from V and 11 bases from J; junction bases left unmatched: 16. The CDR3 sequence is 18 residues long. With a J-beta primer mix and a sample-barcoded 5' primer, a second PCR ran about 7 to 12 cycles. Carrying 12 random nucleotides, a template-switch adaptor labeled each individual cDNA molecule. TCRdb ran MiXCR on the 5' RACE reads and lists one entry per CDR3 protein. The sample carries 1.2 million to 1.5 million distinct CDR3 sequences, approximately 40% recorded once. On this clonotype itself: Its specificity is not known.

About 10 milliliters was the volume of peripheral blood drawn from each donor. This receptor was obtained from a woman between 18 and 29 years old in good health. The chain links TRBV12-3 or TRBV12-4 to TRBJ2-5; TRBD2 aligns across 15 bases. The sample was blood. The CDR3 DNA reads TGTGCCAGCAGTTTCTCCCCGGGGGGACTAGCGGGGGGAAATGAGCAGTACTTC. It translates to CASSFSPGGLAGGNEQYF.